Listed below are T cell receptor beta chains from one sample, sequenced in a study of read filtering for tumor transcriptome and immune sequencing. A single record per CDR3 protein comes from TCRdb applying MiXCR to the reads. Of about 46,000 distinct CDR3 sequences listed, 20% were seen once; the top ten hold less than 45%. Sequencing input: a population of CD138-negative cells sorted from bone marrow. The receptors stem from a donor at least 40 years old with multiple myeloma. CDR3s include the opening cysteine and the closing phenylalanine or tryptophan. A row's size may be missing; if present it is once, few, many or a size class.

j_call | cdr3_length | clone_size | v_call | cdr3_aa
TRBJ2-4 | 14 | many | TRBV4-1 | CASSQGGGRDIQYF
TRBJ2-1 | 15 | many | TRBV7-2 | CASSLETSGYNEQFF
TRBJ2-3 | 14 | many | TRBV7-2 | CASSLDTITDTQYF
TRBJ2-7 | 12 | medium-sized | TRBV3-1 | CASSQGGTEQYF
TRBJ2-7 | 13 | many | TRBV29-1 | CSVASGRHYEQYF
TRBJ1-1 | 11 | many | TRBV29-1 | CSVGQLGEAFF
TRBJ2-3 | 16 | many | TRBV7-8 | CASSLGTGASTDTQYF
TRBJ1-2 | 12 | . | TRBV11-2 | CASSVSNYGYTF
TRBJ1-2 | 13 | . | TRBV6-1 | CASSEVEAGTSAF
TRBJ2-2 | 15 | many | TRBV5-1 | CASSLRGSNTGELFF
TRBJ1-1 | 14 | . | TRBV29-1 | CSVEERGGGTEAFF
TRBJ2-1 | 18 | . | TRBV28 | CASSLGGLAASSYDEQSF
TRBJ2-5 | 13 | once | TRBV3-1 | CASRVGGLGAQYF
TRBJ1-5 | 15 | many | TRBV2 | CASSEGRVGNQPQHF
TRBJ2-7 | 15 | many | TRBV6-5 | CASSSDRASSYEQYF
TRBJ2-3 | 14 | few | TRBV4-2 | CASSRGQGADTQYF
TRBJ2-1 | 15 | . | TRBV10-2 | CASRLAGSSYNEQSF
TRBJ2-1 | 16 | medium-sized | TRBV6-2/TRBV6-3 | CASSYLDSGRYNEQFF
TRBJ2-3 | 14 | . | TRBV20-1 | CSASDRGGTDTQYF
TRBJ1-6 | 15 | many | TRBV7-9 | CASSLPRQGNSPLHF
TRBJ2-7 | 12 | many | TRBV9 | CASSPPVGEQYF
TRBJ2-3 | 17 | many | TRBV4-3 | CASSQIRGLAFTDTQYF
TRBJ2-6 | 14 | . | TRBV15 | CATSVRSGANVLTF
TRBJ1-1 | 13 | . | TRBV29-1 | CSVEPQMNTEAFF
TRBJ2-5 | 14 | many | TRBV6-1 | CASSKTQGWETQYF
TRBJ2-2 | 13 | few | TRBV2 | CASSDGPVRELFF
TRBJ2-3 | 11 | many | TRBV7-2 | CASSLRASSYF
TRBJ1-1 | 11 | many | TRBV29-1 | CSAGARDEAFF
TRBJ2-1 | 13 | many | TRBV12-3/TRBV12-4 | CASGEADLNEQFF
TRBJ1-4 | 15 | many | TRBV6-2/TRBV6-3 | CASSYLIRGYEKLFF
TRBJ1-1 | 14 | many | TRBV3-1 | CASSHNPVISGAFF
TRBJ2-7 | 14 | . | TRBV5-4 | CASSLAQGRDEQYF
TRBJ2-5 | 11 | many | TRBV28 | CASRYQETQYF
TRBJ1-2 | 15 | few | TRBV5-1 | CASSGEEGRIGGYTF
TRBJ2-5 | 14 | many | TRBV4-1 | CASSQVGNQETQYF
TRBJ1-1 | 14 | many | TRBV7-9 | CASSPHPDNAEAFF
TRBJ1-5 | 15 | . | TRBV20-1 | CSARGGSGGNQPQHF
TRBJ2-1 | 17 | . | TRBV9 | CASSRRDSGRAGDEQFF
TRBJ1-2 | 18 | . | TRBV19 | CASSIDAVGRRNNYGYTF
TRBJ2-3 | 15 | many | TRBV9 | CASRGADTSTDTQYF
TRBJ2-1 | 16 | few | TRBV2 | CASSREGQSSYNEQFF
TRBJ2-5 | 13 | few | TRBV7-2 | CASSSGYQETQYF
TRBJ2-1 | 15 | many | TRBV5-1 | CASSSAGTAYNEQFF
TRBJ1-1 | 13 | many | TRBV19 | CASSGRGNTEAFF
TRBJ2-1 | 14 | many | TRBV29-1 | CSGRLAGGPDEQFF